The 20 T cell receptor beta chains below were found in one sample sequenced in a study of cytomegalovirus exposure and HLA in healthy donors (dated by TCRdb to about 2017). Library method: the immunoSEQ multiplex PCR assay. The multiplex PCR relied on a mix of 60 forward primers for TCR Vbeta segments and 13 reverse primers for TCR Jbeta segments. The clones in this table, taken by TCRdb from immuneACCESS, are in-frame only. Not every clone is retained; where verified, under half of the shortfall comes from an unresolved V gene, and the cause of the rest is unknown. The table for this sample lists 150,000 to 200,000 clones; over 60% of them were counted only once. The top ten constitute less than 2.5% of the sample. Sequencing used PBMCs. These receptors originate from a woman aged 45-65 years in good health and CMV-seronegative.

V usage is TRBV5-1 and J usage is TRBJ2-1; a weak D match, TRBD2 (6 bases). Germline CDR1 SGHRS, CDR2 YFSETQ. The CDR3 contains 16 residues. V lost 4 bases and J 2 bases, leaving 16 bases between the germline ends. As DNA, the CDR3 is TGCGCCAGCAGCGCTCGGGGACTGAGAACCTACAATGAGCAGTTCTTC. It yields the protein CASSARGLRTYNEQFF.

This clone was seen just once. The chain uses TRBV6-5 and TRBJ1-1; perhaps TRBD1 as D (6 bases). Germline V CDR1 and CDR2: MNHEY, SVGAGI. V lost 2 bases and J 1 base, leaving 11 bases between the germline ends. The CDR3 extends over 15 amino acids. The DNA for the CDR3 is TGTGCCAGCAGTTACGATGGGGGCTGGAACACTGAAGCTTTCTTT. Amino acids: CASSYDGGWNTEAFF.

V and J are TRBV28 and TRBJ2-5; the D gene is possibly TRBD2 (6 bases). The DNA end favors TRBJ2-7, so the J call may be wrong. The CDR3 has 14 residues. Germline CDR1 is MDHEN and CDR2 is SYDVKM. CDR3 in amino acids: CASSAGGLSYEQYF. The CDR3 nucleotides are TGTGCCAGCAGCGCTGGGGGGTTATCCTACGAGCAGTACTTC.

This clone has only a few counts. The chain uses TRBV10-3 and TRBJ1-5; 7 bases fit TRBD1. Unmatched junction bases numbered 2, after V lost 6 bases and J lost 3 bases. CDR1 is ENHRY, CDR2 SYGVKD, per germline. CDR3 length: 13 residues. The DNA of the CDR3 is TGTGCCATCAGGGGACAGTACAATCAGCCCCAGCATTTT. Translation gives CAIRGQYNQPQHF.

This chain links TRBV19 with TRBJ1-6, with 9 bases aligning to TRBD1. The V gene end was trimmed by 4 bases and the J gene end by 7 bases; junction bases not matched to a gene: 14. The CDR3 length is 18 residues. Per the germline V gene, CDR1 is LNHDA and CDR2 is SQIVND (reference sequence). CDR3 sequence: CASSNNFRDRENNSPLHF. The CDR3 DNA reads as TGTGCCAGTAGTAACAACTTCCGGGACAGGGAAAACAATTCACCCCTCCACTTT.

The chain uses TRBV6-1 and TRBJ1-2; possibly TRBD1 for D (5 bases). The CDR3 has 15 residues. V shed 6 bases and J shed 8 bases, with 22 bases lying between them. CDR1 is MNHNS and CDR2 is SASEGT in the germline V gene. The CDR3 loop is CASSPGIWGGSGYTF. The CDR3 bases are TGTGCCAGCAGCCCTGGGATTTGGGGGGGGAGCGGCTACACCTTC.

This rearrangement joins TRBV5-6 to TRBJ1-6, with TRBD1 identical over 8 bases. The CDR3 is made up of 14 amino acids. Losses at the gene ends were 6 bases for V and 8 bases for J; bases not matched to a gene: 7. Germline V CDR1 and CDR2: SGHDT, YYEEEE. This chain's CDR3 is CASTRTGFDSPLHF. As DNA, the CDR3 is TGTGCCAGCACCCGGACAGGGTTTGATTCACCCCTCCACTTT. Full variable domain (missing parts from reference TRBV5-6 and TRBJ1-6): DAGVTQSPTHLIKTRGQQVTLRCSPKSGHDTVSWYQQALGQGPQFIFQYYEEEERQRGNFPDRFSGHQFPNYSSELNVNALLLGDSALYLCASTRTGFDSPLHFGNGTRLTVT.

The CDR3 DNA reads TGCGCCAGCAGTGAGACTAGCTCCTACAATGAGCAGTTCTTC. Translating it yields CASSETSSYNEQFF. V and J are TRBV10-1 and TRBJ2-1; possibly TRBD2 for D (5 bases). CDR3 length: 14 amino acids. Germline CDR1 is WNHNN and CDR2 is SYGVQD (reference sequence). Deletions cut 2 bases from V and 0 bases from J, with 5 bases between.

The rearrangement uses TRBV19 and TRBJ1-1; tentatively, D is TRBD1 (5 bases). The germline V gene encodes CDR1 LNHDA and CDR2 SQIVND (reference sequence). The V end was cut by 5 bases, the J end by 5 bases, with 15 bases between. There are 14 residues in the CDR3. The CDR3 protein is CASSRRGSSTEAFF. As DNA, the CDR3 is TGTGCCAGTAGTCGCCGGGGGTCGTCTACTGAAGCTTTCTTT.

This chain connects TRBV6-1 to TRBJ2-1; TRBD1 is a possible D gene (8 bases). The ends were cut back, 8 bases at V and 8 bases at J, with 16 bases in the middle. This CDR3 is 13 amino acids long. Per germline, CDR1 MNHNS and CDR2 SASEGT. The CDR3 region is CASLQGGSDEQFF. In DNA, the CDR3 is TGTGCCAGCCTACAGGGGGGGAGCGATGAGCAGTTCTTC.

J is TRBJ1-2 and V is TRBV11-2, with no clear D. CDR1 is SGHAT and CDR2 is FQNNGV in the germline V gene. The CDR3 has 18 residues. The V end was cut by 2 bases, the J end by 4 bases, with 23 bases between. CDR3 nucleotides: TGTGCCAGCAGCTTATATTTAGCTTTGGTGCGGGAGGGCTATGGCTACACCTTC. This encodes CASSLYLALVREGYGYTF.

The chain carries TRBV6-1 and TRBJ1-1; D perhaps matches TRBD1 (6 bases). Germline assignment: CDR1 MNHNS and CDR2 SASEGT. The germline V and J ends were trimmed by 0 bases and 4 bases, with 12 bases remaining between them. The CDR3 covers 15 residues. The CDR3 coding sequence is TGTGCCAGCAGTGAAGCGAGGGGGTGGGGCACTGAAGCTTTCTTT. Translated: CASSEARGWGTEAFF.

The rearrangement links TRBV6-5 to TRBJ2-7, with D maybe TRBD1 (6 bases). The CDR3 runs to 15 residues. V lost 5 bases to trimming and J lost 6 bases, with 20 bases between them. Per the germline V gene, CDR1 is MNHEY and CDR2 is SVGAGI. The CDR3 loop reads CASSLTGYSISEQYF. The CDR3 DNA is TGTGCCAGCAGTCTAACAGGGTATTCGATCAGCGAGCAGTACTTC.

This chain connects TRBV5-1 to TRBJ2-1; 8 nucleotides agree with TRBD2. The CDR3 length is 15 residues. J lost 1 base, V lost 4 bases, and 4 bases had no gene match. Germline V gene data show CDR1 as SGHRS and CDR2 as YFSETQ. The CDR3 DNA is TGCGCCAGCAGCCTAAGCGGGGGATCCTACAATGAGCAGTTCTTC. Encoded protein: CASSLSGGSYNEQFF. The entire variable domain, with the rest obtained from reference TRBV5-1 and TRBJ2-1, is as follows: KAGVTQTPRYLIKTRGQQVTLSCSPISGHRSVSWYQQTPGQGLQFLFEYFSETQRNKGNFPGRFSGRQFSNSRSEMNVSTLELGDSALYLCASSLSGGSYNEQFFGPGTRLTVL.

The chain joins TRBV27 to TRBJ1-6; tentative D call: TRBD1 (6 bases). Trimming pared 4 bases from V and 4 bases from J, leaving 11 bases between. Germline loops: CDR1 MNHEY, CDR2 SMNVEV (reference sequence). The CDR3 extends over 15 amino acids. The CDR3 spells CASSSRDTYNSPLHF. DNA for the CDR3: TGTGCCAGCAGTTCCCGGGACACTTATAATTCACCCCTCCACTTT.

This clone occurred a few times. This chain links TRBV28 with TRBJ1-5, with D possibly TRBD1 on 5 matching bases. CDR3 length: 13 residues. Germline V lookup: CDR1 MDHEN, CDR2 SYDVKM. V lost 3 bases and J 10 bases, leaving 13 bases between the germline ends. The CDR3 coding sequence is TGTGCCAGCAGTTTGACAGTCCTGCAACCCCAGCATTTT. This sequence encodes CASSLTVLQPQHF.

This clone appeared a few times. CDR3 sequence: CASSQEGTSGYNEQFF. DNA of the CDR3: TGCGCCAGCAGCCAAGAAGGGACTAGCGGATACAATGAGCAGTTCTTC. The J gene is TRBJ2-1, the V gene TRBV4-3; 11 bases match TRBD2. This CDR3 has 16 residues. CDR1 LGHNA and CDR2 YSLEER come from the germline V gene. After removal of 0 bases from V and 4 bases from J, the junction contained 2 bases not matched to a gene.

In this sample, this clone turned up a few times. This chain links TRBV30 with TRBJ2-7; 9 bases match TRBD1. CDR3 length: 16 residues. Germline CDR1 GTSNPN, CDR2 SVGIG (reference sequence). J gave up 0 bases and V 2 bases, and 8 bases lay outside the gene matches. The CDR3 sequence: CAWSQRQGGFSYEQYF. DNA of the CDR3: TGTGCCTGGAGTCAACGACAGGGGGGTTTCTCCTACGAGCAGTACTTC.

The chain uses TRBV5-1 and TRBJ2-5; TRBD1 matches 7 bases. The germline gives CDR1 SGHRS, CDR2 YFSETQ. The CDR3 loop spans 14 amino acids. V trimming: 4 bases; J trimming: 2 bases; junction bases outside the gene matches: 5. CDR3 nucleotide sequence: TGCGCCAGCAGCCGAGAGGGACAGCAAGAGACCCAGTACTTC. It codes for CASSREGQQETQYF.

The chain employs TRBV4-2 and TRBJ1-4; possibly TRBD1 for D (6 bases). The length of the CDR3 is 16 residues. Per germline, CDR1 LGHNA and CDR2 YNFKEQ. The V and J ends lost 0 bases and 1 base respectively, with 9 bases between them. The CDR3 bases are TGTGCCAGCAGCCAAGATGGGACATTAACTAATGAAAAACTGTTTTTT. Its protein product is CASSQDGTLTNEKLFF.